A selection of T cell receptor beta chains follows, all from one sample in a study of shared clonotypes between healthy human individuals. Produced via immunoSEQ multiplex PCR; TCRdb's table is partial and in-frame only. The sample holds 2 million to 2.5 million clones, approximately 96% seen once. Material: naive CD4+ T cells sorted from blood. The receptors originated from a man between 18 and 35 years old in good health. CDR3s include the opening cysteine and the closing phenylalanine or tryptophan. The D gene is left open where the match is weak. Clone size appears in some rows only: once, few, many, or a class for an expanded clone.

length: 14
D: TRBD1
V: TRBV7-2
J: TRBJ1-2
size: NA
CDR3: CASSPTTGDYGYTF
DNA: TGTGCCAGCAGCCCGACGACAGGGGACTATGGCTACACCTTC

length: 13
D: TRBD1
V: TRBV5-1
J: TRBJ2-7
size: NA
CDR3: CASSSGQGPEQYF
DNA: TGCGCCAGCAGCTCGGGACAGGGGCCCGAGCAGTACTTC

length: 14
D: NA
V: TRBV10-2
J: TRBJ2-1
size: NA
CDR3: CASSGLDLYNEQFF
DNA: TGCGCCAGCAGTGGACTAGACCTCTACAATGAGCAGTTCTTC

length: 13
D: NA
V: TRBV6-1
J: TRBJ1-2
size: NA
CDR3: CASSERGHYGYTF
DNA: TGTGCCAGCAGTGAACGGGGCCACTATGGCTACACCTTC

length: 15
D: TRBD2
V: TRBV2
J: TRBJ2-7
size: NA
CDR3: CASSLRLAGAYEQYF
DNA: TGTGCCAGCAGTCTCCGACTAGCGGGAGCCTACGAGCAGTACTTC

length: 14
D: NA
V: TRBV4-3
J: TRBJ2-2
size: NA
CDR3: CASSQEPNTGELFF
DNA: TGCGCCAGCAGCCAAGAACCGAACACCGGGGAGCTGTTTTTT

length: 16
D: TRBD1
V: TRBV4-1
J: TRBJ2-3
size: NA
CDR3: CASSQPFRGNTDTQYF
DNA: TGCGCCAGCAGCCAACCATTCAGGGGGAACACAGATACGCAGTATTTT

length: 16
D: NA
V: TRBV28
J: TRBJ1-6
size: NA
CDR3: CASSLPTNLYNSPLHF
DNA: TGTGCCAGCAGTTTACCCACGAATCTTTATAATTCACCCCTCCACTTT

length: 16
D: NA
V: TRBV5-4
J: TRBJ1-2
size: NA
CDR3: CASSSPQIPPPYGYTF
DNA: TGTGCCAGCAGCTCCCCCCAAATCCCACCCCCCTATGGCTACACCTTC

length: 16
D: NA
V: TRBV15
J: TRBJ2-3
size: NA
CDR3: CATSRAPSVSTDTQYF
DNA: TGTGCCACCAGCAGAGCACCTAGCGTTAGCACAGATACGCAGTATTTT

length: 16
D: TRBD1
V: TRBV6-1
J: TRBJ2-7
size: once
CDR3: CASSEGLAGGGYEQYF
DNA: TGTGCCAGCAGTGAGGGCCTGGCAGGGGGCGGATACGAGCAGTACTTC

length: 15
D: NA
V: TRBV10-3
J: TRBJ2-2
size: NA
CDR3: CAISEQQANTGELFF
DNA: TGTGCCATCAGTGAGCAACAGGCGAACACCGGGGAGCTGTTTTTT

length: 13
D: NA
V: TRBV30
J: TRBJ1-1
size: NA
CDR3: CAWIFSVNTEAFF
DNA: TGTGCCTGGATTTTTTCGGTGAACACTGAAGCTTTCTTT

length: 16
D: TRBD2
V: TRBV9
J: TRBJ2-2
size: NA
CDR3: CASSVVASGDSGELFF
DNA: TGTGCCAGCAGCGTAGTGGCTAGCGGGGACTCCGGGGAGCTGTTTTTT

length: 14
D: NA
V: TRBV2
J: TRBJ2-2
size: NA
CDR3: CASSVSRNTGELFF
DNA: TGTGCCAGCAGTGTTAGTAGGAACACCGGGGAGCTGTTTTTT

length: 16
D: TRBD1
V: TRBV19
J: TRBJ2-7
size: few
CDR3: CASSIDGTGGLYEQYF
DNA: TGTGCCAGTAGTATAGATGGTACAGGGGGCCTCTACGAGCAGTACTTC

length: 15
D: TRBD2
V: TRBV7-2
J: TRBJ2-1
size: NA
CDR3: CASSQTSGTYNEQFF
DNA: TGTGCCAGCAGCCAAACTAGCGGGACGTACAATGAGCAGTTCTTC

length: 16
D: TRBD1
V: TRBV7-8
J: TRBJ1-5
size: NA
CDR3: CASSLEAGGSNQPQHF
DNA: TGTGCCAGCAGCTTAGAGGCAGGGGGGAGCAATCAGCCCCAGCATTTT

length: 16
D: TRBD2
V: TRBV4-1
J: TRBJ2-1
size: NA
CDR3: CASSRDSLAVGDEQFF
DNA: TGCGCCAGCAGCCGGGATTCACTAGCGGTAGGTGATGAGCAGTTCTTC

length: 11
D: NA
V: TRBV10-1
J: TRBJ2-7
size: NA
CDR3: CASSESGKQYF
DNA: TGCGCCAGCAGTGAGTCTGGAAAGCAGTACTTC

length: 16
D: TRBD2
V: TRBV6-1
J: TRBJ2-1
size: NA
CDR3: CASSEQLAGVSDEQFF
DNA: TGTGCCAGCAGTGAACAACTAGCGGGAGTTTCCGATGAGCAGTTCTTC

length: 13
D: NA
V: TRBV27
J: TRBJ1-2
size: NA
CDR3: CASSLKGEKGYTF
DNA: TGTGCCAGCAGTTTAAAGGGGGAAAAAGGCTACACCTTC

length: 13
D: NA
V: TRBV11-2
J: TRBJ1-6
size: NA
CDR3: CASSLEWVSPLHF
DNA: TGTGCCAGCAGCTTAGAGTGGGTTTCACCCCTCCACTTT

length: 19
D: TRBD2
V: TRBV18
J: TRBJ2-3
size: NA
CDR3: CASSPYSGGPNVGTDTQYF
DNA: TGTGCCAGCTCACCATACAGCGGGGGGCCCAATGTGGGAACAGATACGCAGTATTTT

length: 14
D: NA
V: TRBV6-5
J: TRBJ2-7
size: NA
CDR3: CASSLMQESYEQYF
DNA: TGTGCCAGCAGCCTAATGCAGGAATCCTACGAGCAGTACTTC

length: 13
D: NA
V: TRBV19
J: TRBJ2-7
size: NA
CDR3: CASSMTAVYEQYF
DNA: TGTGCCAGTAGTATGACGGCAGTCTACGAGCAGTACTTC

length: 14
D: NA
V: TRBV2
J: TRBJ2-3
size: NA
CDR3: CASPRTDLLHTQYF
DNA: TGTGCCAGCCCTCGAACGGACCTCTTACATACGCAGTATTTT

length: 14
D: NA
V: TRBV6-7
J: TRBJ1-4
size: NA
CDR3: CASSYSVTAEKLFF
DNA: TGTGCCAGCAGTTACTCGGTCACAGCGGAAAAACTGTTTTTT

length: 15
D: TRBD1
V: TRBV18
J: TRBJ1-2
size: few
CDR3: CASSPPGTGNYGYTF
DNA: TGTGCCAGCTCACCACCGGGGACAGGGAACTATGGCTACACCTTC

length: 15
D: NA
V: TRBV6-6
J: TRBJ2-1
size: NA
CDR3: CASRFTRQVNNEQFF
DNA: TGTGCCAGCAGGTTTACAAGACAGGTTAACAATGAGCAGTTCTTC

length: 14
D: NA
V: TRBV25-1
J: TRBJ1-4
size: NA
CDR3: CASSDVRINEKLFF
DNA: TGTGCCAGCAGTGACGTGCGGATTAATGAAAAACTGTTTTTT

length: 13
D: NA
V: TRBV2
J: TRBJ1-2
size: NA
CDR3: CASRGGGGYGYTF
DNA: TGTGCCAGCAGGGGAGGGGGTGGCTATGGCTACACCTTC

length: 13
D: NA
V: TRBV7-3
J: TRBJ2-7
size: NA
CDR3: CASSLTRESEQYF
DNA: TGTGCCAGCAGCTTAACTCGGGAATCCGAGCAGTACTTC

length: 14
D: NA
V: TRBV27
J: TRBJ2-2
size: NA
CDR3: CASSLAGYTGELFF
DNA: TGTGCCAGCAGTTTGGCCGGCTACACCGGGGAGCTGTTTTTT

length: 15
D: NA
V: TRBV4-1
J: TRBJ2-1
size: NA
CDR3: CASSQGSGEYNEQFF
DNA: TGCGCCAGCAGCCAAGGATCGGGAGAATACAATGAGCAGTTCTTC

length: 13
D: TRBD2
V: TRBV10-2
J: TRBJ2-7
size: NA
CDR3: CASRLAGSYEQYF
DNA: TGCGCCAGCAGGCTAGCGGGGTCCTACGAGCAGTACTTC

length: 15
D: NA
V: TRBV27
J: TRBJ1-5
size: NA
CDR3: CASSFRGGSNQPQHF
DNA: TGTGCCAGCAGTTTTCGGGGGGGTAGCAATCAGCCCCAGCATTTT

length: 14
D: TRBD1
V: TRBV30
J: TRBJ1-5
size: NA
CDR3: CAWSGGQSNQPQHF
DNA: TGTGCCTGGAGTGGGGGACAGTCCAATCAGCCCCAGCATTTT

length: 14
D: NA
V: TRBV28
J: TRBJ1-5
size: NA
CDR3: CASLDSYSNQPQHF
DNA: TGTGCCAGTTTGGACAGTTATAGCAATCAGCCCCAGCATTTT

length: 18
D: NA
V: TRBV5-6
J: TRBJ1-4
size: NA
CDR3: CASSCGRPARVTNEKLFF
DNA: TGTGCCAGCAGCTGTGGGAGGCCAGCAAGAGTAACTAATGAAAAACTGTTTTTT

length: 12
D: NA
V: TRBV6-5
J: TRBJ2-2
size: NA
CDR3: CASSPRIGELFF
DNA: TGTGCCAGCAGCCCCCGGATCGGGGAGCTGTTTTTT

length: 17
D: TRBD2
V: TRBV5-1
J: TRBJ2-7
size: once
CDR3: CASSLGPAGGGSYEQYF
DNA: TGCGCCAGCAGCTTGGGCCCTGCGGGGGGCGGCTCCTACGAGCAGTACTTC

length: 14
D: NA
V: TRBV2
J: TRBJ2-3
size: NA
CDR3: CASNRWGSTDTQYF
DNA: TGTGCCAGCAATCGATGGGGGAGCACAGATACGCAGTATTTT

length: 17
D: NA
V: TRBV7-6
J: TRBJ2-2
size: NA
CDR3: CASSSFFRGVNTGELFF
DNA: TGTGCCAGCAGCTCATTTTTCAGGGGTGTGAACACCGGGGAGCTGTTTTTT

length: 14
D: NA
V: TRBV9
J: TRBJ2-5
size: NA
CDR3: CASSPGSAQETQYF
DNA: TGTGCCAGCTCTCCCGGTAGCGCACAAGAGACCCAGTACTTC

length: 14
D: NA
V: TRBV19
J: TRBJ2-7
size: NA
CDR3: CASRESGSSYEQYF
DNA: TGTGCCAGCCGCGAAAGCGGCAGCTCCTACGAGCAGTACTTC

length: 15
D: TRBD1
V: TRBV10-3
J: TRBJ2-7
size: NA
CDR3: CAISESRQGTYEQYF
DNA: TGTGCCATCAGTGAGTCCCGACAGGGAACCTACGAGCAGTACTTC

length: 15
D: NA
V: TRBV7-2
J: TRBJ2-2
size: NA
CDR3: CASSFSSLGAGELFF
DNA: TGTGCCAGCAGCTTTTCTTCATTGGGAGCCGGGGAGCTGTTTTTT

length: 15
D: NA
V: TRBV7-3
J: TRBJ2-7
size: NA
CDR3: CASSLNGPIGNEQYF
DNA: TGTGCCAGCAGCTTAAATGGCCCCATCGGGAACGAGCAGTACTTC

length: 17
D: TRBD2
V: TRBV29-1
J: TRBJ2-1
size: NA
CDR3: CSGFNIPGGPLGNEQFF
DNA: TGCAGCGGGTTTAACATCCCGGGGGGGCCCCTCGGGAATGAGCAGTTCTTC

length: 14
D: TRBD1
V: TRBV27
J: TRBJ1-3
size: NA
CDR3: CASSSTGAGNTIYF
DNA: TGTGCCAGCAGTTCGACAGGGGCTGGAAACACCATATATTTT

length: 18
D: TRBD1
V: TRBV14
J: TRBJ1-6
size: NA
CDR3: CASSQYSGTGLSNSPLHF
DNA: TGTGCCAGCAGCCAATACTCCGGGACAGGGCTGAGCAATTCACCCCTCCACTTT

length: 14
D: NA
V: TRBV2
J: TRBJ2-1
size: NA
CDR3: CAGGGDSSYNEQFF
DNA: TGTGCCGGAGGAGGGGACAGCTCCTACAATGAGCAGTTCTTC

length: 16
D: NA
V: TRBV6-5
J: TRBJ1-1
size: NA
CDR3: CASSYIQGRGGTEAFF
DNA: TGTGCCAGCAGTTACATTCAGGGCCGGGGGGGCACTGAAGCTTTCTTT

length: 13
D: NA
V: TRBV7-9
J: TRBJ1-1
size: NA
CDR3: CASSEQLNTEAFF
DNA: TGTGCCAGCAGCGAACAGCTGAACACTGAAGCTTTCTTT